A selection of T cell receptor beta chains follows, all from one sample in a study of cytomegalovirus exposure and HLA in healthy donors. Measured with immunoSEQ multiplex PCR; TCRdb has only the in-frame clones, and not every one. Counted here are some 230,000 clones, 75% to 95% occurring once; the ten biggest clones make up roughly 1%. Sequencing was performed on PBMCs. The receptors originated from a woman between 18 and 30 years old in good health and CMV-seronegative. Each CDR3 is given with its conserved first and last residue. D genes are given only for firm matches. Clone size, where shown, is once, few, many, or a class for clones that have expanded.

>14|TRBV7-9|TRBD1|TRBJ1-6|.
TGTGCCAGCAGCCCCGGACAGGGCTTTTCACCCCTCCACTTT
CASSPGQGFSPLHF
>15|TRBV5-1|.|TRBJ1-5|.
TGCGCCAGCAGCCCCTCCGCGGAGAGCAATCAGCCCCAGCATTTT
CASSPSAESNQPQHF
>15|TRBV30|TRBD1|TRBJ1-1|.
TGTGCCTGGAGTCGGCCTGAACAGGGGGGCACTGAAGCTTTCTTT
CAWSRPEQGGTEAFF
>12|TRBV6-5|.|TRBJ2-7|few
TGTGCCAGCAGTAGGGAGTCCTACGAGCAGTACTTC
CASSRESYEQYF
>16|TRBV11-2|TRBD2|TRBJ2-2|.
TGTGCCAGCAGCTCCCATATAGCGGGAGGCACCGGGGAGCTGTTTTTT
CASSSHIAGGTGELFF
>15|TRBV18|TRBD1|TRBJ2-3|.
TGTGCCAGCTCACTCGGGACAGCTAGCACAGATACGCAGTATTTT
CASSLGTASTDTQYF
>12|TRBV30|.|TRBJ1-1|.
TGTGCCTCGGAGGGTTTGACCACTGAAGCTTTCTTT
CASEGLTTEAFF
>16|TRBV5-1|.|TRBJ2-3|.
TGCGCCAGCAGCCCGACTGGCGGAGGGGTTGTTTCGGGGCAGTATTTT
CASSPTGGGVVSGQYF
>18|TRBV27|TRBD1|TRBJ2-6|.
TGTGCCAGCAGTTTATTCGGACAGGGACTTTCTGGGGCCAACGTCCTGACTTTC
CASSLFGQGLSGANVLTF
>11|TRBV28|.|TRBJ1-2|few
TGTGCCAGCTCGCGGGACTATGGCTACACCTTC
CASSRDYGYTF
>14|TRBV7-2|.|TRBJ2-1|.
TGTGCCAGCAGCTCCCCTTACAGGGTGAATGAGCAGTTCTTC
CASSSPYRVNEQFF
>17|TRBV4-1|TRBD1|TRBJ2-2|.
TGCGCCAGCAGCCAAGGCTCGGGACAGCTAAACACCGGGGAGCTGTTTTTT
CASSQGSGQLNTGELFF
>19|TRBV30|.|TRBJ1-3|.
TGTGCCTGGAGTTCTCTCCGTGACAGCAGCTCGAGGTGGGGGGAAACCATATATTTT
CAWSSLRDSSSRWGETIYF
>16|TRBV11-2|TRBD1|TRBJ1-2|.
TGTGCCAGCAGCCAGGGCGGGCCAGGGGGTACGAGAGGCTACACCTTC
CASSQGGPGGTRGYTF
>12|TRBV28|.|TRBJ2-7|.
TGTGCCAGCAGTTTTAATCCGGACGAGCAGTACTTC
CASSFNPDEQYF
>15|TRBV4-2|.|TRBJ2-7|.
TGTGCCAGCAGCCAAGATGGAGGCACCTCCTACGAGCAGTACTTC
CASSQDGGTSYEQYF
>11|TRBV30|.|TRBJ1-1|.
TGTGCCTGGAGTGTACAAGAAAAAGCTTTCTTT
CAWSVQEKAFF
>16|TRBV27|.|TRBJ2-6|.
TGTGCCAGCAGTTCCACAGGGAACGCTGGGGCCAACGTCCTGACTTTC
CASSSTGNAGANVLTF
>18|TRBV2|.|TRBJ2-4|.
TGTGCCAGCAGCGAACGGCGGGGCAGGGCGGATGGCAAAAACATTCAGTACTTC
CASSERRGRADGKNIQYF
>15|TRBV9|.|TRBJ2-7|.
TGTGCCAGCAGCGTAAGTCCCGGGAACTCCTACGAGCAGTACTTC
CASSVSPGNSYEQYF
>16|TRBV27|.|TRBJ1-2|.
TGTGCCAGCAGTTTGAACTCCGGTTGGTCGCACTATGGCTACACCTTC
CASSLNSGWSHYGYTF
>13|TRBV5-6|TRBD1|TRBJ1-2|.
TGTGCCAGCAGCACGGACAGGGACTATGGCTACACCTTC
CASSTDRDYGYTF
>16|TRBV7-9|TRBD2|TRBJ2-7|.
TGTGCCAGCAGCTCCATCTCCGGGACTACTACCTACGAGCAGTACTTC
CASSSISGTTTYEQYF
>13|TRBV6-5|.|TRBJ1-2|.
TGTGCCAGCAAGGCAACAGGGTATTACGGCTACACCTTC
CASKATGYYGYTF
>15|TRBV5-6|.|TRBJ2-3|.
TGTGCCAGCAGCCTGACAGGCGGAAGCACAGATACGCAGTATTTT
CASSLTGGSTDTQYF
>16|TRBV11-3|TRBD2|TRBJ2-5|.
TGTGCCAGCAGCTTACGGGGGACTAGCGCCCAAGAGACCCAGTACTTC
CASSLRGTSAQETQYF
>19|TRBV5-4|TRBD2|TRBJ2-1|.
TGTGCCAGCAGCGAAGTCCCGGGACTAGCGTTCCCCACATCGAATGAGCAGTTCTTC
CASSEVPGLAFPTSNEQFF
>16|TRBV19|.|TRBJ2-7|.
TGTGCCAGTAGTGATTTTGGACCGGGAGATTTTGGGGAGCAGTACTTC
CASSDFGPGDFGEQYF
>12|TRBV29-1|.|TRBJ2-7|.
TGCAGCGTTCTCGACGGGTTCTACGAGCAGTACTTC
CSVLDGFYEQYF
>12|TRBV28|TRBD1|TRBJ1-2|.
TGTGCCAGCAGAACAGGGGTCTATGGCTACACCTTC
CASRTGVYGYTF
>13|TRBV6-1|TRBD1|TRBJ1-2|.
TGTGCCAGCAGTGAAGGACAGGGGGATGGCTACACCTTC
CASSEGQGDGYTF
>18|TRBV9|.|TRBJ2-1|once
TGTGCCAGCAGCGTAGGAGGGGGGAGGGCGGCCCCCTACAATGAGCAGTTCTTC
CASSVGGGRAAPYNEQFF
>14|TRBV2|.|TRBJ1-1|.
TGTGCCAGCAGGGGCCGAGACGGGAACACTGAAGCTTTCTTT
CASRGRDGNTEAFF
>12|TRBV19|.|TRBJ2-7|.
TGTGCCAGTAGCACCCCAGGTGTCGCGCAGTACTTC
CASSTPGVAQYF
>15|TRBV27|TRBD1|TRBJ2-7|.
TGTGCCAGCAGGATTACCGGGACAGACCCCTACGAGCAGTACTTC
CASRITGTDPYEQYF
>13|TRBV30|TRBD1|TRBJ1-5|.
TGTGCCTGGGGGACAGGAGCCAATCAGCCCCAGCATTTT
CAWGTGANQPQHF
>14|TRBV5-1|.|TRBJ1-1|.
TGCGCCAGCAGCTCGGTTGGCGGGAACACTGAAGCTTTCTTT
CASSSVGGNTEAFF
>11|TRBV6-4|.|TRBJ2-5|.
TGTGCCAGCAGTGTACAAGAGACCCAGTACTTC
CASSVQETQYF
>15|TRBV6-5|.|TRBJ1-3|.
TGTGCCAGCAGATCCACAGGGAACTCTGGAAACACCATATATTTT
CASRSTGNSGNTIYF
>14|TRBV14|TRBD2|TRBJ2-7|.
TGTGCCAGCAGCCAAAGACTAGCGAGCTACGAGCAGTACTTC
CASSQRLASYEQYF
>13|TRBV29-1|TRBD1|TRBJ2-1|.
TGCAGCCACGGGACAGTCTCCTACAATGAGCAGTTCTTC
CSHGTVSYNEQFF
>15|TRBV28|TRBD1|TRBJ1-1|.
TGTGCCAGCAGTATAGGACAGGGGGGCGTCGCTGAAGCTTTCTTT
CASSIGQGGVAEAFF
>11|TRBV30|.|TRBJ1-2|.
TGTGCCTGGAGTCTGACGGAGGGCTACACCTTC
CAWSLTEGYTF
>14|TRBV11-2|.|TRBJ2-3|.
TGTGCCAGCAGTTTCCAGCGGAGCACAGATACGCAGTATTTT
CASSFQRSTDTQYF
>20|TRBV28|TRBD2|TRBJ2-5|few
TGTGCCAGCAGTTCACAGGCCGGGACTAGCGGGATTGGGGGAGGAGAGACCCAGTACTTC
CASSSQAGTSGIGGGETQYF
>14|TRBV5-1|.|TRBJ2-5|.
TGCGCCAGCAGCTCGGGCAGGGAAGGGGAGACCCAGTACTTC
CASSSGREGETQYF
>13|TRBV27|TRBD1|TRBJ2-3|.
TGTGCCAGCAGTTTGAGGGACAGATACGGGCAGTATTTT
CASSLRDRYGQYF
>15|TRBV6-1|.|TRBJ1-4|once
TGTGCCAGCAGTGAAGGCCGGGGAACTAATGAAAAACTGTTTTTT
CASSEGRGTNEKLFF
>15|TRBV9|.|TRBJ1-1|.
TGTGCCAGCAGCGTAGCTGGGGACATGAACACTGAAGCTTTCTTT
CASSVAGDMNTEAFF
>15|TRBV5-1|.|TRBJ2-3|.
TGCGCCAGCAGCTTACAAGAGAGGAGAAGTGATACGCAGTATTTT
CASSLQERRSDTQYF
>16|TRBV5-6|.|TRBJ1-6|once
TGTGCCAGCAGCTTGGTAACAGGAGCCTATAATTCACCCCTCCACTTT
CASSLVTGAYNSPLHF
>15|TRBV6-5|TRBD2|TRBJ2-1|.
TGTGCCAGCAGTTACTCGGGACTAGGAGCCAGCGAGCAGTTCTTC
CASSYSGLGASEQFF
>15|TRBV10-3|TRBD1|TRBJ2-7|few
TGTGCCATCAGTAACCGGGACAGCGATTCCTACGAGCAGTACTTC
CAISNRDSDSYEQYF